Listed below are T cell receptor beta chains from one sample, sequenced in a study of shared clonotypes between healthy human individuals. The protocol was immunoSEQ multiplex PCR, while the TCRdb copy is restricted to in-frame clones and leaves out a portion. Here the sample spans about 110,000 clones, more than 65% being singletons. The sample was memory CD8+ T cells sorted from blood. Every receptor here comes from a woman in her 30s in good health. CDR3s leave out the opening cysteine and the closing phenylalanine or tryptophan. Fields, in order: V gene, J gene, CDR3 protein.

TRBV28	TRBJ1-5	ASSLFTDFYSNQPQH
TRBV28	TRBJ2-7	ASSPLWREAYEQY
TRBV7-2	TRBJ2-1	ASSFLAGRYNEQF
TRBV5-1	TRBJ2-1	ASSSSGRGSYNEQF
TRBV28	TRBJ1-5	ASSTLAGAISNQPQH
TRBV5-4	TRBJ1-2	ASRIGPRIYGGYT
TRBV19	TRBJ1-5	ASSTHVGQPQH
TRBV19	TRBJ2-5	ASSPVETDKTQETQY
TRBV28	TRBJ1-2	ASRGAGTNYGYT
TRBV10-3	TRBJ1-1	AISRVRNTEAF
TRBV7-9	TRBJ2-7	ASSGGALSYEQY
TRBV4-2	TRBJ1-4	ASSPGQGREKLF
TRBV29-1	TRBJ2-3	SVESPQGTDTQY
TRBV2	TRBJ1-1	ASGQNTEAF
TRBV27	TRBJ1-2	ASSLLGTAYFNYGYT
TRBV11-2	TRBJ1-1	ASSLQGATNTEAF
TRBV25-1	NA	ASTWGDPSYEQY
TRBV25-1	NA	ASSGKKTSGISYEQY
TRBV7-9	TRBJ1-1	ASSLPNDRGGTEAF
TRBV5-1	TRBJ2-7	ASSLAYGSGYEQY
TRBV29-1	TRBJ2-7	SVMRDVGEQY
TRBV25-1	TRBJ2-1	ASQGLSTPEQF
TRBV27	TRBJ2-7	ASSLTASGNSYEQY
TRBV19	TRBJ1-5	ASSISRQVSNQPQH
TRBV6-1	TRBJ2-7	ASSEGAGGYEQY
TRBV27	TRBJ2-7	ASSLGVSEDLDEQY
TRBV4-1	TRBJ1-5	ASSQDRGYWPQH
TRBV5-1	TRBJ2-7	ASSLGTSGQGEQY
TRBV7-8	TRBJ1-3	ASSLVEQFGNTIY
TRBV5-1	TRBJ2-7	ASSDLGGGSYVEQY
TRBV4-1	NA	ASSQEGDGRYEQY
TRBV7-9	TRBJ2-5	ASSFSGTTKETQY
TRBV5-6	TRBJ1-2	ASSWGQGAYGYT
TRBV19	TRBJ1-4	ASSIRSGEKLF
TRBV30	TRBJ2-7	AWSGTGGVPS